What follows are 20 T cell receptor beta chains derived from one specimen sequenced in a study of CD8 T cells in Susac syndrome. cDNA came from roughly 0.47 to 1 ug RNA primed by random hexamers. TCRdb reprocessed the immunoSEQ multiplex PCR reads with MiXCR, giving one entry per CDR3 protein. Here the sample spans some 130,000 distinct CDR3 sequences, over 90% being singletons. Material: CD8+ T cells from PBMCs. These TCRs come from a human donor with Susac syndrome.

This clonotype has a single count. The chain combines TRBV6-5 with TRBJ2-5, with TRBD2 identical over 9 bases. Germline V gives CDR1 MNHEY, CDR2 SVGAGI. Trimming cost V 6 bases and J 4 bases; bases outside gene matches: 6. The CDR3 is 14 amino acids. The CDR3 loop reads CASSPGTSPETQYF. The CDR3 DNA reads TGTGCCAGCAGCCCCGGGACTAGCCCAGAGACCCAGTACTTC.

V is TRBV19 and J is TRBJ2-7; D unclear. Germline CDR1 and CDR2: LNHDA and SQIVND (reference sequence). The CDR3 sequence is 12 residues long. Trimming removed 5 bases at V and 6 bases at J, with 11 bases between. DNA of the CDR3: TGTGCCAGTAGTGGGTTATTCGGCGAGCAGTACTTC. Its translation is CASSGLFGEQYF. Filled out from reference TRBV19 and TRBJ2-7, the complete variable domain reads DGGITQSPKYLFRKEGQNVTLSCEQNLNHDAMYWYRQDPGQGLRLIYYSQIVNDFQKGDIAEGYSVSREKKESFPLTVTSAQKNPTAFYLCASSGLFGEQYFGPGTRLTVT.

This chain joins TRBV28 and TRBJ2-2; 10 nucleotides agree with TRBD2. Germline lookup yields CDR1 MDHEN and CDR2 SYDVKM. Unmatched junction bases numbered 4, after V lost 6 bases and J lost 3 bases. This CDR3 region has 15 residues. CDR3 sequence (DNA): TGTGCCAGCAGATTCAGCGGGAGGGACACCGGGGAGCTGTTTTTT. Translating it yields CASRFSGRDTGELFF.

On this clonotype itself: A read error may produce the germline difference seen at one junction end. The rearrangement uses TRBV7-7 and TRBJ2-2, with 10 positions matching TRBD2. CDR1 SSHAT and CDR2 FNYEAQ come from the germline V gene (reference sequence). The CDR3 totals 15 residues. Here the CDR3 DNA reads TGTGCTAGCAGCTTAGCTAGCGGGAGTTCCGGGGAGCTGTTTTTC. Amino acid sequence: CASSLASGSSGELFF.

CDR3: CASSDHPLNEQFF. The DNA for the CDR3 is TGCGCCAGCAGTGATCATCCCTTGAATGAGCAGTTCTTC. This rearrangement joins TRBV10-1 to TRBJ2-1; no reliable D call. The CDR3 is made up of 13 amino acids. V lost 3 bases and J lost 7, with 10 bases in between. CDR1 and CDR2 from the germline V gene are WNHNN and SYGVQD (reference sequence).

The chain uses TRBV5-1 and TRBJ2-2, with TRBD2 matching over 7 bases. The ends lost 2 bases at V and 4 bases at J; junction bases unmatched: 5. This CDR3 has 15 amino acids. Germline CDR1 and CDR2: SGHRS and YFSETQ. The CDR3 reads CASSFGLESTGELFF. In DNA, the CDR3 is TGCGCCAGCAGCTTCGGACTAGAGAGCACCGGGGAGCTGTTTTTT.

The chain joins TRBV7-9 to TRBJ2-3; TRBD2 is a possible D gene (5 bases). CDR3 length equals 17 residues. V shed 4 bases and J shed 1 base, with 18 bases lying between them. Germline CDR1 is SEHNR and CDR2 is FQNEAQ (reference sequence). The CDR3 protein is CASSSTNLEGGTDTQYF. CDR3 bases: TGTGCCAGCAGCTCGACTAATCTGGAAGGCGGCACAGATACGCAGTATTTT.

Only one count was recorded for this clonotype. The gene calls are TRBV7-9 and TRBJ2-2; D is unresolved. Germline V gene data show CDR1 as SEHNR and CDR2 as FQNEAQ (reference sequence). The CDR3 sequence is 13 residues long. Between the trimmed V and J ends, which lost 3 bases and 6 bases, there was a span of 8 bases. CDR3 protein: CASSFGYPGELFF. CDR3 DNA: TGTGCCAGCAGCTTTGGATATCCCGGGGAGCTGTTTTTT.

This chain uses TRBV29-1 with TRBJ2-5; 11 nucleotides align to TRBD2. CDR1 and CDR2 (germline): SQVTM, ANQGSEA. With V trimmed by 5 bases and J by 4 bases, 12 bases remained unmatched. The CDR3 totals 16 residues. The CDR3 sequence: CSVTSGSGRILETQYF. In DNA form, the CDR3 reads TGCAGCGTTACTAGCGGGAGTGGTCGTATTTTAGAGACCCAGTACTTC.

This CDR3 reads CASSQPGTGPVRVRYTF. The CDR3 nucleotides are TGTGCCAGCAGCCAACCTGGGACAGGGCCCGTCCGGGTCCGCTACACCTTC. The chain uses TRBV7-2 and TRBJ1-2, with 9 bases that match TRBD1. V was pared by 5 bases and J by 9 bases, with 19 bases of the junction left unmatched. Germline V CDR1 and CDR2: SGHTA, FQGNSA. There are 17 residues in the CDR3.

The J gene is TRBJ1-1, the V gene TRBV4-1; D call uncertain. The CDR3 is 15 residues long. Germline loops: CDR1 MGHRA, CDR2 YSYEKL. Trimming removed 4 bases from V and 1 base from J, with 13 bases in between. The CDR3 sequence: CASSPVYAPNTEAFF. The CDR3 bases are TGCGCCAGCAGCCCAGTATATGCTCCGAACACTGAAGCTTTCTTT.

This chain joins TRBV14 and TRBJ1-5; D gene unclear. Between the trimmed V and J ends, which lost 0 bases and 6 bases, there was a span of 3 bases. Germline V gene data show CDR1 as SGHDN and CDR2 as FVKESK. The CDR3 length is 12 residues. CDR3 DNA sequence: TGTGCCAGCAGCCAAGATAGTCAGCCCCAGCATTTT. Translation: CASSQDSQPQHF.

The chain combines TRBV20-1 with TRBJ2-1, with 13 bases fitting TRBD2. The germline V gene encodes CDR1 DFQATT and CDR2 SNEGSKA (reference sequence). The CDR3 is 16 amino acids. With 6 bases clipped from V and 8 bases from J, the junction kept 13 bases outside the gene matches. CDR3 in amino acids: CSAPEATSGRGDEQFF. CDR3 bases: TGCAGTGCCCCGGAAGCCACTAGCGGGAGGGGGGATGAGCAGTTCTTC.

This chain uses TRBV11-2 with TRBJ2-7; 7 bases fit TRBD1. Trimming took 0 bases from V and 4 from J; bases not matched to a gene: 9. This CDR3 region has 16 residues. Per germline, CDR1 SGHAT and CDR2 FQNNGV. The CDR3 DNA follows: TGTGCCAGCAGCTTAGATTATAACAGGGGCCTATACGAGCAGTACTTC. Translated, it gives CASSLDYNRGLYEQYF.

This sequence joins TRBV12-3 or TRBV12-4 and TRBJ2-3; D perhaps matches TRBD2 (6 bases). There are 13 residues in the CDR3. Trimming cost V 11 bases and J 0 bases, with 12 bases left between them. This chain's CDR3 is CASSGPSTDTQYF. The CDR3 DNA sequence: TGTGCCTCGAGCGGGCCTAGCACAGATACGCAGTATTTT.

This clonotype came up once. The V and J genes are TRBV15 and TRBJ2-7; a possible D gene is TRBD2 (5 bases). CDR1 and CDR2 from the germline V gene are LNHNV and YYDKDF (reference sequence). V was clipped by 0 bases and J by 4 bases, with 7 bases between them. The CDR3 length is 13 residues. This CDR3 reads CATSRERRYEQYF. In nucleotides, the CDR3 is TGTGCCACCAGCAGAGAAAGGAGGTACGAGCAGTACTTC.

CDR3 region: CASSEAGANVLTF. CDR3 DNA: TGTGCCAGTAGTGAGGCTGGGGCCAACGTCCTGACTTTC. The chain links TRBV19 to TRBJ2-6, with unresolved D. The germline V gene has CDR1 LNHDA and CDR2 SQIVND (reference sequence). The CDR3 length is 13 residues. V was clipped by 5 bases and J by 2 bases, with 4 bases between them.

The chain employs TRBV19 and TRBJ2-1; perhaps TRBD2 as D (6 bases). V gave up 5 bases and J gave up 9 bases, with 14 bases separating them. Looked up from germline, CDR1 is LNHDA and CDR2 is SQIVND (reference sequence). The CDR3 loop spans 13 amino acids. This chain's CDR3 is CASSLPRGPEQFF. The CDR3 bases are TGTGCCAGTAGTCTGCCGCGGGGCCCTGAGCAGTTCTTC.

This chain connects TRBV20-1 to TRBJ2-1, with a tentative D call TRBD2 (6 bases). Trimming stripped 0 bases from V and 4 bases from J, with 13 bases between. The CDR3 runs 15 residues. The V gene's germline CDR1 is DFQATT and CDR2 SNEGSKA (reference sequence). The CDR3 nucleotides are TGCAGTGCTAGAGATTACCGGGAGTCATACAATGAGCAGTTCTTC. Encoded protein: CSARDYRESYNEQFF.

The chain combines TRBV4-1 with TRBJ2-1; 14 bases agree with TRBD2. This CDR3 has 18 residues. The germline V gene has CDR1 MGHRA and CDR2 YSYEKL. Losses at the gene ends were 0 bases for V and 4 bases for J; bases not matched to a gene: 5. The CDR3 region is CASSQDGLAGGMYNEQFF. CDR3 sequence (DNA): TGCGCCAGCAGCCAAGATGGACTAGCGGGAGGAATGTACAATGAGCAGTTCTTC.